This is a list of T cell receptor beta chains from one sample in a study of cytomegalovirus exposure and HLA in healthy donors. Generated by immunoSEQ multiplex PCR, the TCRdb table keeps only in-frame clones and is missing some. In the table there are about 140,000 clones, about 80% of which are singletons. Input material: PBMCs. All receptors derive from a male donor in good health and CMV-seronegative. CDR3s include the opening cysteine and the closing phenylalanine or tryptophan. The D gene is left open where the match is weak. Some rows mark clone size as missing; the rest say once, few, many or name a class of expanded clone.

J gene,clone size,V gene,D gene,CDR3 DNA,CDR3 protein
TRBJ1-1,.,TRBV19,.,TGTGCCAGTAGTCTCTACACTGAAGCTTTCTTT,CASSLYTEAFF
TRBJ2-5,.,TRBV5-6,TRBD1,TGTGCCAGCAGCTTGGCAGCAGGGGGAGAGACCCAGTACTTC,CASSLAAGGETQYF
TRBJ2-3,.,TRBV29-1,.,TGCAGCGCCCAATCCGGGACAGATACGCAGTATTTT,CSAQSGTDTQYF
TRBJ1-1,few,TRBV11-2,.,TGTGCCAGCAGCTTAATTCAGGAACCCGCTGAAGCTTTCTTT,CASSLIQEPAEAFF
TRBJ1-5,.,TRBV27,TRBD1,TGCGCCAGCAGTGCTTCCCGGGACAGGGCTCAGCCCCAGCATTTT,CASSASRDRAQPQHF
TRBJ1-1,.,TRBV7-9,TRBD1,TGTGCCAGCATCAAAAATTCCGGGACAGTCATGAACACTGAAGCTTTCTTT,CASIKNSGTVMNTEAFF
TRBJ1-1,.,TRBV5-1,.,TGCGCCAGCAGCGCGGGGTCCATGAACACTGAAGCTTTCTTT,CASSAGSMNTEAFF
TRBJ2-7,.,TRBV6-6,.,TGTGCCACCGTAGGGGGGGGGTCCTACGAGCAGTACTTC,CATVGGGSYEQYF
TRBJ2-5,.,TRBV29-1,TRBD2,TGCAGCGCCCTCGGGGGGGTCCAAGAGACCCAGTACTTC,CSALGGVQETQYF
TRBJ1-1,.,TRBV7-9,.,TGTGCCAGCAGCTTAGAAGCAGGCTCTTTCACTGAAGCTTTCTTT,CASSLEAGSFTEAFF
TRBJ1-2,few,TRBV4-3,.,TGCGCCAGCAGCCAAGGGGGTCCGGGGATCTATGGCTACACCTTC,CASSQGGPGIYGYTF
TRBJ2-7,.,TRBV5-4,TRBD1,TGTGCCAGCAGCTCGGGGATTGGACAGGGAGTCTACGAGCAGTACTTC,CASSSGIGQGVYEQYF
TRBJ1-4,.,TRBV6-1,.,TGTGCCAGCAGACTTCGGAGGGTAAGAAGTGAAAAACTGTTTTTT,CASRLRRVRSEKLFF
TRBJ1-5,.,TRBV2,.,TGTGCCAGCAGGAGTGACAGCTCTTTCAATCAGCCCCAGCATTTT,CASRSDSSFNQPQHF
TRBJ1-3,.,TRBV5-1,TRBD1,TGCGCCAGCAGCACAGGGGCTGGAAACACCATATATTTT,CASSTGAGNTIYF
TRBJ2-1,.,TRBV5-4,TRBD1,TGTGCCAGCAGCTTGGAGACAGGGGAGTGGGAGCAGTTCTTC,CASSLETGEWEQFF
TRBJ1-1,.,TRBV6-5,.,TGTGCCAGCAGGCAGGGTGATTACACTGAAGCTTTCTTT,CASRQGDYTEAFF
TRBJ1-5,few,TRBV10-2,.,TGCGCCAGCAGGGGGGGGGTTGGGCAGCCCCAGCATTTT,CASRGGVGQPQHF
TRBJ2-1,.,TRBV29-1,.,TGCAGCGGGGGGACAATCAATGAGCAGTTCTTC,CSGGTINEQFF
TRBJ2-6,.,TRBV4-3,.,TGCGCCAGCAGCCAAGATCCCGGGGCTGGGGCCAACGTCCTGACTTTC,CASSQDPGAGANVLTF
TRBJ2-7,once,TRBV25-1,.,TGTGCCAGCAGTCTAGGATACGAGCAGTACTTC,CASSLGYEQYF
TRBJ1-6,.,TRBV5-6,TRBD1,TGTGCCAGCGGTCACCGGGACAGGAGTTCACCCCTCCACTTT,CASGHRDRSSPLHF
TRBJ1-2,.,TRBV4-1,.,TGCGCCAGCAGCCAGCTCATCGGGGGCTACACCTTC,CASSQLIGGYTF
TRBJ2-7,.,TRBV5-6,TRBD1,TGTGCCAGCAGCTGGGGACAGGGGAGCGGCGAGCAGTACTTC,CASSWGQGSGEQYF
TRBJ2-1,.,TRBV27,TRBD2,TGTGCCAGCAGTTTATACGGCGGGGGGCTTTCCGGGGGCAATGAGCAGTTCTTC,CASSLYGGGLSGGNEQFF
TRBJ2-1,once,TRBV4-1,.,TGCGCCAGCAGCCAAGAAAGTGATAGCTCCTACAATGAGCAGTTCTTC,CASSQESDSSYNEQFF
TRBJ1-1,.,TRBV29-1,.,TGCAGCGTTGAGGTATGGCTGGACATCATGAACACTGAAGCTTTCTTT,CSVEVWLDIMNTEAFF
TRBJ2-7,.,TRBV12-2,.,TGTGCAAGTCGCTTAGTGAGGAGGGAGCGGGGGAACGAGCAGTACTTC,CASRLVRRERGNEQYF
TRBJ1-2,.,TRBV2,TRBD1,TGTGCCAGCAATGACGACTGGGACAGGGGATTAGGAGGCTACACCTTC,CASNDDWDRGLGGYTF
TRBJ1-1,.,TRBV27,.,TGTGCCAGCAAAGGGGGGGGGCCAGTGACAGCTTTCTTT,CASKGGGPVTAFF
TRBJ1-1,.,TRBV7-2,.,TGTGCCAGCAGCTTACCTTCGGAGAGGACTGAAGCTTTCTTT,CASSLPSERTEAFF
TRBJ2-3,once,TRBV4-2,TRBD2,TGTGCCAGCAGCCAAGATAGTGTACGGTCTAGCGGGGGAGATACGCAGTATTTT,CASSQDSVRSSGGDTQYF
TRBJ1-1,few,TRBV7-9,.,TGTGCCAGCAGCGCTACAGCCCTGAACACTGAAGCTTTCTTT,CASSATALNTEAFF
TRBJ1-2,.,TRBV27,.,TGTGCCAGCAGTCTAGCCGGCCGGGTGGGTGGCTACACCTTC,CASSLAGRVGGYTF